The source of this T cell receptor (beta chain) is a study of OX40 agonist ivuxolimab in advanced cancers. Study as a whole: Partial responses were observed in three patients, of whom one had hepatocellular carcinoma and two had cutaneous melanoma.

Sequenced by immunoSEQ multiplex PCR; TCRdb stores in-frame clones only, minus some. The sample lists 30,000 to 45,000 clones; 88% were seen once. The CDR3 length is 15 residues. Between the trimmed V and J ends, which lost 2 bases and 0 bases, there was a span of 9 bases. Looked up from germline, CDR1 is SGHRS and CDR2 is YFSETQ. The genes are TRBV5-1 and TRBJ2-1; D is ambiguous. The sequence was obtained from an adult with an advanced solid tumor such as melanoma, head and neck, liver or kidney cancer. The material was CD4+ or CD8+ T cells sorted from blood, obtained in a trial of the OX40 agonist ivuxolimab. CDR3: CASSLGPSSYNEQFF. The CDR3, as DNA: TGCGCCAGCAGCTTAGGGCCTAGCTCCTACAATGAGCAGTTCTTC. The full variable domain, completed using reference TRBV5-1 and TRBJ2-1, is KAGVTQTPRYLIKTRGQQVTLSCSPISGHRSVSWYQQTPGQGLQFLFEYFSETQRNKGNFPGRFSGRQFSNSRSEMNVSTLELGDSALYLCASSLGPSSYNEQFFGPGTRLTVL.